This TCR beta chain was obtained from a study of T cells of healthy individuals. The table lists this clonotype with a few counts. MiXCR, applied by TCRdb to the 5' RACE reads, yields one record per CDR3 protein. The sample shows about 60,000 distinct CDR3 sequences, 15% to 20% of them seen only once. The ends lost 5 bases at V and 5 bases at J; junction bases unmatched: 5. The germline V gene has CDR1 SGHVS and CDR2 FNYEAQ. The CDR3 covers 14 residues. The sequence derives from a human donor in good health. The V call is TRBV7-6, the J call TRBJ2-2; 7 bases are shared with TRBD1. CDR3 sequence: CASSQAQGTGELFF. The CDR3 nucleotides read TGTGCCAGCAGCCAAGCACAGGGGACCGGGGAGCTGTTTTTT.